This TCR beta chain was recorded in a study of monozygotic twins with cystic fibrosis. Data came from immunoSEQ multiplex PCR; TCRdb stores just in-frame clones and leaves some out. The table has more than 15,000 clones, about 89% seen once; the top ten hold around 1.4%. The receptor comes from a girl aged 2 to 9 with cystic fibrosis. The sequencing input was blood.

CDR3 nucleotides: TGCGCCAGCAGTGAGTCAGGGAGCCATGAGTTTTTT. Residues: CASSESGSHEFF. The chain is built from TRBV10-2 and TRBJ1-4; D not certain. Per the germline V gene, CDR1 is WSHSY and CDR2 is SAAADI. The V gene lost 0 bases and the J gene lost 16 bases, with 12 bases spanning the gap. The CDR3 spans 12 residues.